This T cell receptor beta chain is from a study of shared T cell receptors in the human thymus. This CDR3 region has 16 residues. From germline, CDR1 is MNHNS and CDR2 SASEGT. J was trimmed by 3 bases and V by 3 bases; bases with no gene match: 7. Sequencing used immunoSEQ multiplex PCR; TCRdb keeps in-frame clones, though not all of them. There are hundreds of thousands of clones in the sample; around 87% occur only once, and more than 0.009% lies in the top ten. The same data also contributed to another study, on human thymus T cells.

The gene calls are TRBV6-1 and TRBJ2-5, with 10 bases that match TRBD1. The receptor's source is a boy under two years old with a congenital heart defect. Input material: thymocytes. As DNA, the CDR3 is TGTGCCAGCAGTGAGAGCGGACAGGGGGTGGAAGAGACCCAGTACTTC. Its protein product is CASSESGQGVEETQYF.